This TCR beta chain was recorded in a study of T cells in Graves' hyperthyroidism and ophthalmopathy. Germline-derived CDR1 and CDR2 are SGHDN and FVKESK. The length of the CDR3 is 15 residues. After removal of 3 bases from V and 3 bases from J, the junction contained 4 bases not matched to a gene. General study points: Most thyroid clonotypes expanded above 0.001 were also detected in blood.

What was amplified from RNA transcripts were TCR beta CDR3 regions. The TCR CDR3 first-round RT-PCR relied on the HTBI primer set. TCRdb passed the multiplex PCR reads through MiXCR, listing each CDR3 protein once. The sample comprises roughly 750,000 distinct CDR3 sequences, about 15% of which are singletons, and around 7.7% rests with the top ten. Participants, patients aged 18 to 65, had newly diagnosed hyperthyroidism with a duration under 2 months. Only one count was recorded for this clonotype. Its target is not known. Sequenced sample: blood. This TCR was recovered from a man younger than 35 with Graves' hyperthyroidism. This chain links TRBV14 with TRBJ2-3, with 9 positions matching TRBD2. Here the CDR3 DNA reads TGTGCCAGCAGCCAGCTTGGACTAGCGACAGATACGCAGTATTTT. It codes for CASSQLGLATDTQYF.